Shown below are 10 T cell receptor beta chains from a single sample sequenced in a study of OX40 agonist ivuxolimab in advanced cancers. Assay used: immunoSEQ multiplex PCR; TCRdb lists only in-frame clones, some missing. The sample has fewer than 65,000 clones, 79% seen once; the top ten hold roughly 11%. The sample consisted of CD4+ or CD8+ T cells sorted from blood, taken in a trial of the OX40 agonist ivuxolimab. The source is an adult with an advanced solid tumor such as melanoma, head and neck, liver or kidney cancer.

The chain combines TRBV18 with TRBJ1-2, with D perhaps matching TRBD1 (5 bases). V dropped 8 bases and J dropped 7 bases, with 20 bases sitting between them. CDR1 is KGHSH and CDR2 is LQKENI in the germline V gene. The CDR3 loop spans 14 amino acids. In nucleotides, the CDR3 is TGTGCCAGCGACTCGACGGGGGGTCTGGGTGGCTACACCTTC. Protein sequence: CASDSTGGLGGYTF.

The chain carries TRBV27 and TRBJ1-1; 7 bases line up with TRBD1. CDR3 length equals 13 residues. Germline V gene data show CDR1 as MNHEY and CDR2 as SMNVEV (reference sequence). The trim removed 6 bases at V and 4 bases at J, leaving 5 bases unmatched. CDR3 DNA sequence: TGTGCCAGCAGCCTAACAGGGGCCACTGAAGCTTTCTTT. Protein product: CASSLTGATEAFF.

The chain joins TRBV7-2 to TRBJ2-3, with TRBD2 identical over 8 bases. This CDR3 is 17 amino acids long. Germline CDR1 is SGHTA and CDR2 is FQGNSA. V lost 0 bases, J lost 2 bases, and 7 bases stayed unmatched. The CDR3 loop reads CASSLATSGPPTDTQYF. The CDR3 DNA sequence: TGTGCCAGCAGCTTAGCCACTAGCGGCCCCCCCACAGATACGCAGTATTTT.

V usage is TRBV27 and J usage is TRBJ2-1, with 14 positions matching TRBD2. From germline, CDR1 is MNHEY and CDR2 SMNVEV (reference sequence). CDR3 size: 15 residues. Trimming cost V 5 bases and J 7 bases; bases outside gene matches: 4. The CDR3: CASSGGLAGANEQFF. DNA of the CDR3: TGTGCCAGCAGTGGGGGACTAGCGGGAGCAAATGAGCAGTTCTTC.

This clone showed up just a few times. This sequence joins TRBV4-2 and TRBJ1-5, with no clear D. The ends were cut back, 8 bases at V and 0 bases at J, with 11 bases in the middle. This CDR3 comprises 14 residues. Per germline, CDR1 LGHNA and CDR2 YNFKEQ. CDR3 region: CASATGVSNQPQHF. The CDR3 DNA reads TGTGCCAGCGCTACCGGGGTTAGCAATCAGCCCCAGCATTTT.

The V gene is TRBV9, the J gene TRBJ2-2; TRBD1 is a possible D gene (5 bases). The CDR3 is 15 amino acids. Germline assignment: CDR1 SGDLS and CDR2 YYNGEE. The V gene lost 1 base and the J gene lost 4 bases, with 11 bases spanning the gap. CDR3 region: CASSVSGYSTGELFF. The CDR3 nucleotides read TGTGCCAGCAGCGTATCAGGGTATTCCACCGGGGAGCTGTTTTTT.

V usage is TRBV18 and J usage is TRBJ2-7, with D perhaps TRBD1 (6 bases). V was cut by 0 bases and J by 2 bases, with 11 bases left in between. Germline V gene sequence: CDR1 KGHSH, CDR2 LQKENI. The CDR3 consists of 15 residues. The CDR3 region is CASSPPTGYAYEQYF. The CDR3 coding sequence is TGTGCCAGCTCACCACCCACAGGGTACGCCTACGAGCAGTACTTC.

The chain is built from TRBV9 and TRBJ2-5; D is perhaps TRBD1 or TRBD2 (5 bases each). V lost 3 bases to trimming and J lost 2 bases, with 14 bases between them. The CDR3 spans 15 residues. Looked up from germline, CDR1 is SGDLS and CDR2 is YYNGEE. CDR3 residues: CASSGGLTAQETQYF. The CDR3, as DNA: TGTGCCAGCAGCGGCGGACTGACAGCTCAAGAGACCCAGTACTTC.

As regards this clone: The junction departs from germline at one end; a sequencing error may be responsible. J is TRBJ1-2 and V is TRBV4-1; 7 bases agree with TRBD1. Germline V CDR1 and CDR2: MGHRA, YSYEKL. The length of the CDR3 is 14 residues. CDR3: CASSQDRVNYGYTF. CDR3 sequence (DNA): TGCGCCAGCAGTCAAGACAGGGTTAACTATGGCTACACCTTC.

This clone has a handful of counts. The rearrangement joins TRBV7-9 to TRBJ1-5, with D perhaps TRBD1 (6 bases). V was pared by 7 bases and J by 2 bases, with 12 bases between. Per the germline V gene, CDR1 is SEHNR and CDR2 is FQNEAQ (reference sequence). There are 14 residues in the CDR3. Here the CDR3 reads CASKSEGGNQPQHF. CDR3 bases: TGTGCCAGCAAATCCGAGGGGGGCAATCAGCCCCAGCATTTT.